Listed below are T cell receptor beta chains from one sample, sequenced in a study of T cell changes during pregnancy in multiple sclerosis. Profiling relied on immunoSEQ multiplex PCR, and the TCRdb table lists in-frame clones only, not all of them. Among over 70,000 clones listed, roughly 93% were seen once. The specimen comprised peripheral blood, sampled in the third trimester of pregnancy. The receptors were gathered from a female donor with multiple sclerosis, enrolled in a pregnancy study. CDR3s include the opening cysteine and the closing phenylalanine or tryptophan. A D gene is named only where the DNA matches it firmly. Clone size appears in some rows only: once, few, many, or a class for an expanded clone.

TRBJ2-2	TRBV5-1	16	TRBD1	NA	CASSWGTGRISGELFF	TGCGCCAGCAGCTGGGGGACAGGGCGTATTTCCGGGGAGCTGTTTTTT
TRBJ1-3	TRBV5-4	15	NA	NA	CASSLASSSGNTIYF	TGTGCCAGCAGCTTGGCTAGCAGCTCTGGAAACACCATATATTTT
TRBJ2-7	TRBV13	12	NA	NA	CASSSSGDEQYF	TGTGCCAGCAGCTCCTCCGGGGACGAGCAGTACTTC
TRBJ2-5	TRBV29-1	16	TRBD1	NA	CSVGSRDRGFVETQYF	TGCAGCGTTGGGTCCCGGGACAGGGGCTTTGTAGAGACCCAGTACTTC
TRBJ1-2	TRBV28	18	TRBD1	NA	CASSLYPDRVVFDYGYTF	TGTGCCAGCAGTTTATATCCCGACAGGGTAGTATTTGACTATGGCTACACCTTC
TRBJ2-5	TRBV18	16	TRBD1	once	CASSPLPQGLRETQYF	TGTGCCAGCTCACCACTCCCACAGGGGTTAAGGGAGACCCAGTACTTC
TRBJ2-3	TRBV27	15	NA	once	CASSLRGSSTDTQYF	TGTGCCAGCAGTTTACGGGGTAGCAGCACAGATACGCAGTATTTT
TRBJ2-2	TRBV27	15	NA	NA	CASSFGGPDTGELFF	TGTGCCAGCAGTTTCGGGGGACCCGACACCGGGGAGCTGTTTTTT
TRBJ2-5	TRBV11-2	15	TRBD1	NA	CASSLLDRGQETQYF	TGTGCCAGCAGCTTACTAGACAGGGGGCAGGAGACCCAGTACTTC
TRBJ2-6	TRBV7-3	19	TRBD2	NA	CASSPTPGTSGTGANVLTF	TGTGCCAGCAGCCCAACCCCCGGGACTAGCGGGACTGGGGCCAACGTCCTGACTTTC
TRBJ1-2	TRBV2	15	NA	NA	CASSGSEQGPYGYTF	TGTGCCAGCAGTGGTTCCGAACAGGGACCCTATGGCTACACCTTC
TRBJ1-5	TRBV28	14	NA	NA	CASVRNRGNQPQHF	TGTGCCAGCGTAAGGAATCGGGGCAATCAGCCCCAGCATTTT
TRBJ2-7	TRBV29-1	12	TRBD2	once	CSVLAGVGEQYF	TGCAGCGTTCTAGCGGGAGTAGGGGAGCAGTACTTC
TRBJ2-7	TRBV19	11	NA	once	CASTRGYEQYF	TGTGCCAGTACAAGGGGCTACGAGCAGTACTTC
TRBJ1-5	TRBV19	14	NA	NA	CASSMHSLNQPQHF	TGTGCCAGTAGTATGCATAGCCTCAATCAGCCCCAGCATTTT
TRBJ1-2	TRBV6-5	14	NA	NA	CASIPRGSNDGYTF	TGTGCCAGCATTCCCAGGGGTAGTAACGATGGCTACACCTTC
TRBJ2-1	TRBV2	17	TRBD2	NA	CASSSDPSGYSYNEQFF	TGTGCCAGCAGTTCCGATCCTAGCGGCTACTCCTACAATGAGCAGTTCTTC
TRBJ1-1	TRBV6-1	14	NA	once	CASSERSGNTEAFF	TGTGCCAGCAGTGAAAGAAGCGGGAACACTGAAGCTTTCTTT
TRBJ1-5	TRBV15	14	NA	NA	CATSSRVSNQPQHF	TGTGCCACCAGCAGCAGGGTGAGCAATCAGCCCCAGCATTTT
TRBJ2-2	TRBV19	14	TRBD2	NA	CASSITGGAGELFF	TGTGCCAGTAGTATTACCGGGGGGGCCGGGGAGCTGTTTTTT
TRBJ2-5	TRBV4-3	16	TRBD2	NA	CASSQDGGGSEETQYF	TGCGCCAGCAGCCAAGATGGGGGGGGGAGTGAAGAGACCCAGTACTTC
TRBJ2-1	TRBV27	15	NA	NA	CASSLVRYKNNEQFF	TGTGCCAGCAGTTTAGTGCGCTATAAGAACAATGAGCAGTTCTTC
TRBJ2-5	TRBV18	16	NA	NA	CASSPLGLRPQETQYF	TGTGCCAGCTCACCACTTGGACTACGCCCTCAAGAGACCCAGTACTTC
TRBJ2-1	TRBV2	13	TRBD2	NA	CASTSGRFNEQFF	TGTGCCAGTACTAGCGGGAGATTTAATGAGCAGTTCTTC
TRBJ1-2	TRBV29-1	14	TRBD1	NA	CSVGANRDRAGYTF	TGCAGCGTTGGTGCCAACCGGGACAGGGCTGGCTACACCTTC